This T cell receptor (beta chain) was observed in a study of T-cell reconstitution after alpha-beta-depleted transplantation in children. The CDR3 extends over 16 amino acids. The V gene's germline CDR1 is SGHVS and CDR2 FNYEAQ. V lost 2 bases and J lost 4, with 15 bases in between. This sample's TCRbeta library carried unique molecular identifier barcodes. TCRdb fed the PCR reads into MiXCR, producing one record per CDR3 protein. The sample gives about 210,000 distinct CDR3 sequences, 17% of which show up once; about 39% is in the top ten. This chain connects TRBV7-6 to TRBJ2-1, with D perhaps matching TRBD1 (5 bases). The starting material was PBMCs, mostly from graft donor cells, obtained 360 days after TCRalphabeta/CD19-depleted stem cell transplant. This TCR derives from a male patient aged 2-10 years who had a stem cell transplant for acute lymphoblastic leukemia, so the T cells may come from the graft donor. This CDR3 reads CASSLSAWGPYNEQFF. The CDR3 DNA reads as TGTGCCAGCAGCTTATCGGCATGGGGCCCTTACAATGAGCAGTTCTTC.